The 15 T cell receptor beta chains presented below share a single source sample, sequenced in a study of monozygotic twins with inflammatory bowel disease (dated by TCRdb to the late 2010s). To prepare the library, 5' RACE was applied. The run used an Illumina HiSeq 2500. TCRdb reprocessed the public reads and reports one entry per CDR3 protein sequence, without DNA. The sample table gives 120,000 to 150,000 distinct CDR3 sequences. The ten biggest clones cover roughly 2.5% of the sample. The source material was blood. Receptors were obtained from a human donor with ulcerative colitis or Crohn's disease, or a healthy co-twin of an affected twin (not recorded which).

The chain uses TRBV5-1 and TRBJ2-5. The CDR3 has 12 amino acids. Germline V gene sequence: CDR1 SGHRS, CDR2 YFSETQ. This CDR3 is CASSYLSETQYF.

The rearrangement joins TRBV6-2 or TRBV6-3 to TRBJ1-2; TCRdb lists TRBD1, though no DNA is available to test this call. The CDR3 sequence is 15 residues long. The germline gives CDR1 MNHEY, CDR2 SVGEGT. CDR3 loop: CASSALGYERSGYTF.

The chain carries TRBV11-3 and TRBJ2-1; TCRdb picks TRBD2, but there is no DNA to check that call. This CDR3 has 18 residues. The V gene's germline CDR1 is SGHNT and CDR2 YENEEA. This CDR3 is CASSPGRASGGSYNEQFF.

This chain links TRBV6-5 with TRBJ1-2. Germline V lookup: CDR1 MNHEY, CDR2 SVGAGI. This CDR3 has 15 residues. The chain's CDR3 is CASSYSSGPNYGYTF.

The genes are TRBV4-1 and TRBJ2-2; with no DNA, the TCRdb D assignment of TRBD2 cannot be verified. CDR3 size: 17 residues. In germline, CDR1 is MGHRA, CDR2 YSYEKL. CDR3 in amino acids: CASSQEGPIMNTGELFF.

This CDR3 reads CSVEKGFSFNEQFF. J is TRBJ2-1 and V is TRBV29-1; TCRdb designates TRBD1, a call that cannot be tested without DNA. Germline V gene data show CDR1 as SQVTM and CDR2 as ANQGSEA. The CDR3 is made up of 14 amino acids.

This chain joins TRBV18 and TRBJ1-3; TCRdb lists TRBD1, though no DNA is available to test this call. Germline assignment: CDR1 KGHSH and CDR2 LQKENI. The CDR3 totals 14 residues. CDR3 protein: CASGTGARGNTIYF. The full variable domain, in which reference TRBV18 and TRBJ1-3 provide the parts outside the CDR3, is NAGVMQNPRHLVRRRGQEARLRCSPMKGHSHVYWYRQLPEEGLKFMVYLQKENIIDESGMPKERFSAEFPKEGPSILRIQQVVRGDSAAYFCASGTGARGNTIYFGEGSWLTVV.

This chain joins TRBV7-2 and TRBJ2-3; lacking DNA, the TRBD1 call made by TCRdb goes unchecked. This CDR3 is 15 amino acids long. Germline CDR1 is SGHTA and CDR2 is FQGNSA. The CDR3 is CASSLDAQRGLTQYF.

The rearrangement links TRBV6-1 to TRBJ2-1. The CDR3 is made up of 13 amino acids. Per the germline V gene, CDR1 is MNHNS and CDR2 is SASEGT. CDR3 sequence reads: CASSEIGYNEQFF.

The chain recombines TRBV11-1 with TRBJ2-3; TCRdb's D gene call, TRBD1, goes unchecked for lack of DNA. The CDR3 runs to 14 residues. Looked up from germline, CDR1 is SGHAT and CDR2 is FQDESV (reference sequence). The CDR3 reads CASSTTGAADTQYF. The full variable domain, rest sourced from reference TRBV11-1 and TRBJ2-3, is EAEVAQSPRYKITEKSQAVAFWCDPISGHATLYWYRQILGQGPELLVQFQDESVVDDSQLPKDRFSAERLKGVDSTLKIQPAELGDSAMYLCASSTTGAADTQYFGPGTRLTVL.

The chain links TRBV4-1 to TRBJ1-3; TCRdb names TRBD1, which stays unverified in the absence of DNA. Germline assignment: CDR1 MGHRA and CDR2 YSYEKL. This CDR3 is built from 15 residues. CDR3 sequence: CASSQNPGPGNTIYF.

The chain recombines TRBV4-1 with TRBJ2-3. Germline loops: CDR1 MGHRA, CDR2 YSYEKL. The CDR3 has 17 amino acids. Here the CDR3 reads CASSQDWSLGSTDTQYF.

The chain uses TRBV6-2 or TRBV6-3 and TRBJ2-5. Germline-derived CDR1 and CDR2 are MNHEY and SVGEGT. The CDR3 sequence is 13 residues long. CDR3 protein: CASRPLVPETQYF.

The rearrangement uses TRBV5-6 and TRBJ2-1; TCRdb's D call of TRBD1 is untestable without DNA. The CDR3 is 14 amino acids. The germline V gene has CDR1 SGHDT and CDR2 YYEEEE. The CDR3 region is CASSFLAGPNEHFF.

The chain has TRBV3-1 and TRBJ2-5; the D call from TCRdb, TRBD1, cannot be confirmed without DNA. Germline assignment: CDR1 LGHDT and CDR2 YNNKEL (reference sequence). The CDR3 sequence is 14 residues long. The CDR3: CASSKNPRQETQYF.